Within the sample, the clone carrying this T cell receptor (beta chain) is medium-sized. Its antigen is unidentified. The V and J ends lost 1 base and 6 bases respectively, with 5 bases between them. Germline V gene lookup returns CDR1 SNHLY and CDR2 FYNNEI. CDR3 length: 12 residues. This entry comes from a study of long-term antiretroviral therapy in people with HIV. Whole-study context: A decade or so separates the oldest specimens from the later 2015 immediate-ART recommendation. Findings of the study overall: In samples taken after ART, diversity increased but remained below transplant donor control levels. Pre-ART clonal expansions dominated every time point's repertoire.

The assay, immunoSEQ v3.0, was run at survey level. Profiled with immunoSEQ multiplex PCR; TCRdb holds only in-frame clones, not every one. The data contain roughly 11,000 clones, about three quarters of them seen just once; the ten biggest clones take up 13%. This chain connects TRBV2 to TRBJ2-3; D is undetermined. The source is a middle-aged man with HIV. Source: unsorted PBMCs, taken approximately 3.2 years before starting antiretroviral therapy. The CDR3 bases are TGTGCCAGCAGTGAAGACATTGATACGCAGTATTTT. It specifies CASSEDIDTQYF. The full variable domain, its missing parts supplied by reference TRBV2 and TRBJ2-3, is EPEVTQTPSHQVTQMGQEVILRCVPISNHLYFYWYRQILGQKVEFLVSFYNNEISEKSEIFDDQFSVERPDGSNFTLKIRSTKLEDSAMYFCASSEDIDTQYFGPGTRLTVL.